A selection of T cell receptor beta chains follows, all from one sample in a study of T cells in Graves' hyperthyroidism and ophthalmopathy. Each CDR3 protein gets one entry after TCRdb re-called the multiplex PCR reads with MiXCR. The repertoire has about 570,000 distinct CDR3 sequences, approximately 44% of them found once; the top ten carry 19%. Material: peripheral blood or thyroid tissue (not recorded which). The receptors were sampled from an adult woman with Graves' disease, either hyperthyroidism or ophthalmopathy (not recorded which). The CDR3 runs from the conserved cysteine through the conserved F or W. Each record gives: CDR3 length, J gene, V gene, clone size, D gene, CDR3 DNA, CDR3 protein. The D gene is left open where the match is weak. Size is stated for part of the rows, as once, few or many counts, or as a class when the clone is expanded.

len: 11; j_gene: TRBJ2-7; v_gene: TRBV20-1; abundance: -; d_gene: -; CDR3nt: TGCAGTGCTAGGGCCTCCTACGAGCAGTACTTC; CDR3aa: CSARASYEQYF
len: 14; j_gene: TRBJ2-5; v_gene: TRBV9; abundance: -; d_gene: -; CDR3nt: TGTGACCGTGAGCGCGGGGAACTAGGAGAGACCCAGTACTTC; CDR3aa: CDRERGELGETQYF
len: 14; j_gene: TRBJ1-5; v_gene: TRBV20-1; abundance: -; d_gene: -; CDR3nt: TGCAGTGCAGCGACAGATAATAGCAATCAGCCCCAGCATTTT; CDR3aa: CSAATDNSNQPQHF
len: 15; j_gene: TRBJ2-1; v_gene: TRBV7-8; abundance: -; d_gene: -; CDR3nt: TGTGCCAGCAGCTCCCGGGGAGCGGCCTACAATGAGCAGTTCTTC; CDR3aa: CASSSRGAAYNEQFF
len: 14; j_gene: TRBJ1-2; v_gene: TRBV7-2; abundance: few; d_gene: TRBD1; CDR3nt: TGTGCCAGCAGCTTTGACAGGGGAAGGGTTGGCTACACCTTC; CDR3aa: CASSFDRGRVGYTF
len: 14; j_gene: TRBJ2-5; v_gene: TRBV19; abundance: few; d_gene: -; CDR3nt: TGTGCCAGTAGTATAGTTGAGAGGAAAGAGACCCAGTACTTC; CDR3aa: CASSIVERKETQYF
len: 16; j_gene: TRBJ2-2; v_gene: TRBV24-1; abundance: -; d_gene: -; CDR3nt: TGTGCCACCAGTGATTTTACTAGCCGTTCATCGCAGGAGCTGTTTTTT; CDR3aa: CATSDFTSRSSQELFF
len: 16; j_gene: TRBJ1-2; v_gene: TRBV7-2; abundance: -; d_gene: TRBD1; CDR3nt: TGTGCCAGCAGCCCAAGCTCGGGACAGGGGGCCGGTGGCTACACCTTC; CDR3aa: CASSPSSGQGAGGYTF
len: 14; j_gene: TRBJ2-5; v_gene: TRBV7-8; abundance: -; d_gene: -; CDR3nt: TGTGCCAGCAGCCCGAGGACGGAAGAAGAGACCCAGTACTTC; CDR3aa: CASSPRTEEETQYF
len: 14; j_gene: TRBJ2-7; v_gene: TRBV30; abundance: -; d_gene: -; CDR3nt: TGTGCCTGGAGCCCCCGGACCGACTCCTACGAGCAGTACTTC; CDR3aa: CAWSPRTDSYEQYF
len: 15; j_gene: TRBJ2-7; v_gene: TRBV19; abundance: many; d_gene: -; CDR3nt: TGTGCCAGTAGTACCGGTGGCCACGGTTCCTACGAGCAGTACTTC; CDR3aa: CASSTGGHGSYEQYF
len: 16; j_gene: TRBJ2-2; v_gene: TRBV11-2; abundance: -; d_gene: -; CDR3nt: TGTGCCAGCAGACCTCTTAGGGGGCTAGCGACCGGGGAGCTGTTTTTT; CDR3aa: CASRPLRGLATGELFF
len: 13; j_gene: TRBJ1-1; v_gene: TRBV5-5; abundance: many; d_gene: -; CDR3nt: TGTGCCAGCAACGGACAGTTGAACACTGAAGCTTTCTTT; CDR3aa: CASNGQLNTEAFF
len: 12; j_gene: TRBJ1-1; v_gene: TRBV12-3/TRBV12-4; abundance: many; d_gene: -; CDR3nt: TGTGCCAGCTTTGCCCCAAACACTGAAGCTTTCTTT; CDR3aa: CASFAPNTEAFF
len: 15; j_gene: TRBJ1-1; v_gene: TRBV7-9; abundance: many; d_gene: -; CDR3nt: TGTGCCAGCAGCTCGATACCGTCAGGGCCCACTGAAGCTTTCTTT; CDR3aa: CASSSIPSGPTEAFF
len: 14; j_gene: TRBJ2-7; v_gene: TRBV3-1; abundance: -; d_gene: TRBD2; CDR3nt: TGTGCCAGCAGCCAACCGGGACTAGCATCCGAGCAGTACTTC; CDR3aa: CASSQPGLASEQYF
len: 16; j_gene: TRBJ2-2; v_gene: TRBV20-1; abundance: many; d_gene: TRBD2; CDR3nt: TGCAGTGCTAGCGAGTTAGGGAGGGGTTGGGCCGGGGAGCTGTTTTTT; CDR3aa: CSASELGRGWAGELFF
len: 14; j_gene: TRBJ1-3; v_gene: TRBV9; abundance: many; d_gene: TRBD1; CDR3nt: TGTGCCAGCAGCGGGACAGGGCCGGAAAACACCATATATTTT; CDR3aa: CASSGTGPENTIYF
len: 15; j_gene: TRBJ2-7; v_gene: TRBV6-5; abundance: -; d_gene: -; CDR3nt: TGTGCCAGCAGTTACTTTACAGGGACTTCCTACGAGCAGTACTTC; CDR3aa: CASSYFTGTSYEQYF
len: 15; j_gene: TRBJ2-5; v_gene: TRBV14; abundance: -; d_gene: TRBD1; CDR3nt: TGTGCCAGCAGCCAACGACAGGGTGAGGGGGAGACCCAGTACTTC; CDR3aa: CASSQRQGEGETQYF
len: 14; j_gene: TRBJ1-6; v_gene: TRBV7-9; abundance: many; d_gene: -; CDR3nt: TGTGCCAGCACCCCCTCGGGGGGCAATTCACCCCTCCACTTT; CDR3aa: CASTPSGGNSPLHF
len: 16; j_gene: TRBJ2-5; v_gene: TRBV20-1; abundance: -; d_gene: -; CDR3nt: TGCAGTGCTAGAGATCCGACAATGGGGGACGGGGAGACCCAGTACTTC; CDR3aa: CSARDPTMGDGETQYF
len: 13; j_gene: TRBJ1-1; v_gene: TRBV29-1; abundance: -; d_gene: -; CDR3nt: TGCAGCGTTGAACGAAAGATGAACACTGAAGCTTTCTTT; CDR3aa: CSVERKMNTEAFF
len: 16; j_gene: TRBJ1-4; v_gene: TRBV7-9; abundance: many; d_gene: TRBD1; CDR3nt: TGTGCCAGCACCCCCGGACAGGGCCGAACTAATGAAAAACTGTTTTTT; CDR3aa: CASTPGQGRTNEKLFF
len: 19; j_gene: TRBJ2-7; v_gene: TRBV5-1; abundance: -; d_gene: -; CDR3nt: TGCGCCAGCAGCTTGACCTCAACACCAGGGCTTTTTTCGGGCTACGAGCAGTACTTC; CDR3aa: CASSLTSTPGLFSGYEQYF
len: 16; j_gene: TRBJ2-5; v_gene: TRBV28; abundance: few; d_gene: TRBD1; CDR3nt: TGTGCCAGCAGTCAGGACAGGCCGAGAGGGCAAGAGACCCAGTACTTC; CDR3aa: CASSQDRPRGQETQYF
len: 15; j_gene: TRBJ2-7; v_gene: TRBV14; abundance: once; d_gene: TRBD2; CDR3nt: TGTGCCAGCAGCCAAGTACGACTAGCGGCCTACGAGCAGTACTTC; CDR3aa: CASSQVRLAAYEQYF
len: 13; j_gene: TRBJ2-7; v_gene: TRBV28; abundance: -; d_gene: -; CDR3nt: TGTGCCAGCAGTCTCCGGGACATCCAGGAGCAGTACTTC; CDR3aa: CASSLRDIQEQYF
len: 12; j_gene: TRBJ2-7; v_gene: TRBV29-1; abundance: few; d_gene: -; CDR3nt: TGCAGCGTTTCCCAAAGGGCTTCCGAGCAGTACTTC; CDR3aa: CSVSQRASEQYF
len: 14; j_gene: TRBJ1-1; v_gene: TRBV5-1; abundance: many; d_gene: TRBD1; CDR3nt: TGCGCCAGTACTACCCAGGGGGAAGAAACTGAAGCTTTCTTT; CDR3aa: CASTTQGEETEAFF
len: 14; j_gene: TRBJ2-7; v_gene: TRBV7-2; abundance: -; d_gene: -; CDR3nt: TGTGCCAGCAGCTTAGTCCCGGGGGTCAACGAGCAGTACTTC; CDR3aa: CASSLVPGVNEQYF
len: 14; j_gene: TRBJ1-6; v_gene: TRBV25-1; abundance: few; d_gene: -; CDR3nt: TGTGCCAGCAAACAGACAGGTGCTAATTCACCCCTCCACTTT; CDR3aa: CASKQTGANSPLHF
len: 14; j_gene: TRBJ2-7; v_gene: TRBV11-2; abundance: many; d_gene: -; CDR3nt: TGTGCCAGCGGTCGGAGGTCCGTTACCTACGAGCAGTACTTC; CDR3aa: CASGRRSVTYEQYF
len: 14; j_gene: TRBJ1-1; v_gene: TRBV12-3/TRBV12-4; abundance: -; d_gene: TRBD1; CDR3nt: TGTGCCAGCAGTACGACAGGGGGCGAGGCTGAAGCTTTCTTT; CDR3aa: CASSTTGGEAEAFF
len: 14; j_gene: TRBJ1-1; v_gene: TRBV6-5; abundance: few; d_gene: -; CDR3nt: TGTGCCAGCAGTTACTCGGGGCGGAACACTGAAGCTTTCTTT; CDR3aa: CASSYSGRNTEAFF
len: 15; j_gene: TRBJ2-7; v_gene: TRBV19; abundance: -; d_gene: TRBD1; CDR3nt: TGTGCCAGTAGTACGGGGACAGGAGGCGTCTACGAGCAGTACTTC; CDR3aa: CASSTGTGGVYEQYF
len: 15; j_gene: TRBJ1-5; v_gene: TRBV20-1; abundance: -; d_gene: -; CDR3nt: TGCAGTGCTAGACGCCTACAGGAAAACAATCAGCCCCAGCATTTT; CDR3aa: CSARRLQENNQPQHF
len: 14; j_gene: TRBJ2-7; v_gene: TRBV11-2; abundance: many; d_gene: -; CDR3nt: TGTGCCAGCAGCTTAGTGGCGGGACGAGTGGAGCAGTACTTC; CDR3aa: CASSLVAGRVEQYF
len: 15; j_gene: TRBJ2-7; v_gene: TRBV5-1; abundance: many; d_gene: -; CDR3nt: TGCGCCAGCAGGACCGGGGCGGACGGCACAGGAGGGCAGTACTTC; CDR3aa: CASRTGADGTGGQYF
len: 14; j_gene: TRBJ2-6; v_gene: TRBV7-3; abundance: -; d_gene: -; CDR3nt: TGTGCCAGCAGCTTACGTCAGGGGGGCAACGTCCTGACTTTC; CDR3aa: CASSLRQGGNVLTF
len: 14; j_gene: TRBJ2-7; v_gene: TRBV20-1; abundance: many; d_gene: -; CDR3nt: TGCAGTGCTAGAGATTATGGGATCCCCGACGAGCAGTACTTC; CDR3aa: CSARDYGIPDEQYF
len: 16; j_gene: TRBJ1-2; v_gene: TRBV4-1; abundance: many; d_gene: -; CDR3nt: TGCGCCAGCAGCCAAGATCTCGTCACAGGAGACTATGGCTACACCTTC; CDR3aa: CASSQDLVTGDYGYTF
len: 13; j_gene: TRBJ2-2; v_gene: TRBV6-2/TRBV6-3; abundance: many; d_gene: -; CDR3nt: TGTGCCAGCAGCTCCAGGGACACCGGGGAGCTGTTTTTT; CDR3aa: CASSSRDTGELFF
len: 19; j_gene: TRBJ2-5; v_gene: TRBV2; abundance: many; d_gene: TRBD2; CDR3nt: TGTGCCAGCAGTTTAACCGGGACTAGCGGGGGGACGATCCAAGAGACCCAGTACTTC; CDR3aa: CASSLTGTSGGTIQETQYF
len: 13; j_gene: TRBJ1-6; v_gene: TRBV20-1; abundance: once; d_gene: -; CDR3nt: TGCAGTGCTCTGGACAGCGCCCATCCACCCCTCCACTTT; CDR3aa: CSALDSAHPPLHF
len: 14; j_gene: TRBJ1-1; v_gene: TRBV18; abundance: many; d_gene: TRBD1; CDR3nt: TGTGCCAGCTCACCCCGGGACAGCGACACTGAAGCTTTCTTT; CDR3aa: CASSPRDSDTEAFF
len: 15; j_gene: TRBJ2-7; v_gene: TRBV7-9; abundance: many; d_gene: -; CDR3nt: TGTGCCAGCAGCTTAGTACCCGTCTATGGCTACGAGCAGTACTTC; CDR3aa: CASSLVPVYGYEQYF
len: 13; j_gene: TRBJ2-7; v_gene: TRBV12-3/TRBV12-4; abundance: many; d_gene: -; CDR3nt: TGTGCCAGCAGTTTAAGCGGCAGGGAGGCGCAGTACTTC; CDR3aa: CASSLSGREAQYF
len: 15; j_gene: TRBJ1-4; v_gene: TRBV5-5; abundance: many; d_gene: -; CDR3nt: TGTGCCAGCAGCTCCCCGAAGCAGGGTGATGAAAAACTGTTTTTT; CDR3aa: CASSSPKQGDEKLFF
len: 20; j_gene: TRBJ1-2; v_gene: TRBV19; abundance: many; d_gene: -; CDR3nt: TGTGCCAGTAGTATAGGTCCCCTTCGGGGGCCCAGATCCATCGCGAGGGGCTACACCTTC; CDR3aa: CASSIGPLRGPRSIARGYTF
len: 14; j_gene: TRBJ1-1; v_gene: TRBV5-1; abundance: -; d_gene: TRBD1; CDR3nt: TGCGCCAGCAGAAAAACAGGGGGCCGTACTGAAGCTTTCTTT; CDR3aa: CASRKTGGRTEAFF
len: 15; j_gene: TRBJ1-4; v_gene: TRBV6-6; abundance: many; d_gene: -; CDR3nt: TGTGCCAGCAGTTACTTACGGGGGTCTGAAGGAAAACTGTTTTTT; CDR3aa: CASSYLRGSEGKLFF
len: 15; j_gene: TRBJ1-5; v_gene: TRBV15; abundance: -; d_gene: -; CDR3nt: TGTGCCACCAGCAGCTTACAGGGTTACAATCAGCCCCAGCATTTT; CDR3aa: CATSSLQGYNQPQHF